These T cell receptor beta chains were read from a single sample in a study of T cell responses to AZD1222 COVID-19 vaccine. Generated by immunoSEQ multiplex PCR, the TCRdb table keeps only in-frame clones and is missing some. The sample lists about 130,000 clones; about 90% were seen once. This material consisted of peripheral blood, taken on day 0 of AZD1222 vaccination. All receptors derive from an adult in good health. Both conserved end residues are part of each CDR3. Fields, in order: V gene, J gene, D gene, clone size, CDR3 length, CDR3 DNA, CDR3 protein. The D gene is left open where the match is weak. Only some rows state a clone size, as once, few, many or a class for expanded clones.

V gene: TRBV4-3; J gene: TRBJ1-3; D gene: -; clone size: -; CDR3 length: 14; CDR3 DNA: TGCGCCAGCAGCCAAGAAATAACTGGAAACACCATATATTTT; CDR3 protein: CASSQEITGNTIYF
V gene: TRBV29-1; J gene: TRBJ2-1; D gene: TRBD2; clone size: -; CDR3 length: 15; CDR3 DNA: TGCAGCGTTAGAGCGGGAGGGCCTTCCCACAATGAGCAGTTCTTC; CDR3 protein: CSVRAGGPSHNEQFF
V gene: TRBV5-1; J gene: TRBJ2-1; D gene: -; clone size: -; CDR3 length: 18; CDR3 DNA: TGCGCCAGCAGCCCCGGCTTCAGAGGCCGGTTTCCCCCCAATGAGCAGTTCTTC; CDR3 protein: CASSPGFRGRFPPNEQFF
V gene: TRBV2; J gene: TRBJ1-2; D gene: -; clone size: -; CDR3 length: 13; CDR3 DNA: TGTGCCAGCAGGTCACGCTCTAACTATGGCTACACCTTC; CDR3 protein: CASRSRSNYGYTF
V gene: TRBV7-8; J gene: TRBJ1-1; D gene: -; clone size: -; CDR3 length: 16; CDR3 DNA: TGTGCCAGCAGCTTAAAGTCGAACAGTTTGAACACTGAAGCTTTCTTT; CDR3 protein: CASSLKSNSLNTEAFF
V gene: TRBV18; J gene: TRBJ1-1; D gene: -; clone size: -; CDR3 length: 16; CDR3 DNA: TGTGCCAGCTCACCACGGGGAGAGGTCACGTCCACTGAAGCTTTCTTT; CDR3 protein: CASSPRGEVTSTEAFF
V gene: TRBV10-3; J gene: TRBJ1-3; D gene: -; clone size: -; CDR3 length: 16; CDR3 DNA: TGTGCCATCAGTGAGTCGACGGGAGGCTCTGGAAACACCATATATTTT; CDR3 protein: CAISESTGGSGNTIYF
V gene: TRBV7-2; J gene: TRBJ2-1; D gene: -; clone size: -; CDR3 length: 13; CDR3 DNA: TGTGCCAGCAGCTTTCGCGACTACAATGAGCAGTTCTTC; CDR3 protein: CASSFRDYNEQFF
V gene: TRBV28; J gene: TRBJ1-5; D gene: -; clone size: -; CDR3 length: 14; CDR3 DNA: TGTGCCAGCAGAGCTTTAGCGGACGGTCAGCCCCAGCATTTT; CDR3 protein: CASRALADGQPQHF
V gene: TRBV27; J gene: TRBJ2-7; D gene: TRBD1; clone size: -; CDR3 length: 14; CDR3 DNA: TGTGCCAGCAGGAGACAGGGTGGTGAGAATGAGCAGTACTTC; CDR3 protein: CASRRQGGENEQYF
V gene: TRBV7-3; J gene: TRBJ1-5; D gene: -; clone size: -; CDR3 length: 13; CDR3 DNA: TGTGCCAGCAGCTCTACAGCGGATCGGCCCCAGCATTTT; CDR3 protein: CASSSTADRPQHF
V gene: TRBV4-3; J gene: TRBJ1-2; D gene: TRBD1; clone size: -; CDR3 length: 15; CDR3 DNA: TGCGCCAGCAGCCCCGGGGGGACAGCTTTCTATGGCTACACCTTC; CDR3 protein: CASSPGGTAFYGYTF
V gene: TRBV10-3; J gene: TRBJ1-2; D gene: -; clone size: -; CDR3 length: 16; CDR3 DNA: TGTGCCATCAGTGAACAACCTGCGCCCGACAGCTATGGCTACACCTTC; CDR3 protein: CAISEQPAPDSYGYTF
V gene: TRBV3-1/TRBV3-2; J gene: TRBJ2-7; D gene: -; clone size: -; CDR3 length: 13; CDR3 DNA: TGTGCCAGCAGCCAATTAGGTACGTACGAGCAGTACTTC; CDR3 protein: CASSQLGTYEQYF
V gene: TRBV30; J gene: TRBJ2-5; D gene: -; clone size: few; CDR3 length: 13; CDR3 DNA: TGTGCCCTCCACGGAGGATCACAAGAGACCCAGTACTTC; CDR3 protein: CALHGGSQETQYF
V gene: TRBV28; J gene: TRBJ1-1; D gene: -; clone size: -; CDR3 length: 12; CDR3 DNA: TGTGCCACATTCCCGGTGGTTGCTGAAGCTTTCTTT; CDR3 protein: CATFPVVAEAFF
V gene: TRBV6-5; J gene: TRBJ2-7; D gene: TRBD2; clone size: -; CDR3 length: 15; CDR3 DNA: TGTGCCAGCAGTCGAATACTAGCGGGAGGCGACGAGCAGTACTTC; CDR3 protein: CASSRILAGGDEQYF
V gene: TRBV6-5; J gene: TRBJ2-1; D gene: TRBD2; clone size: -; CDR3 length: 12; CDR3 DNA: TGTGCCAGCAACCAGGGACTAGGTGAGCAGTTCTTC; CDR3 protein: CASNQGLGEQFF
V gene: TRBV20-1; J gene: TRBJ1-1; D gene: -; clone size: -; CDR3 length: 13; CDR3 DNA: TGCAGTGCTAGTGGCGGCTTAATGGGGGAAGCTTTCTTT; CDR3 protein: CSASGGLMGEAFF
V gene: TRBV5-4; J gene: TRBJ2-5; D gene: -; clone size: -; CDR3 length: 16; CDR3 DNA: TGTGCCAGCAGCTTGGACGGGACCACTCCTACGGGGACCCAGTACTTC; CDR3 protein: CASSLDGTTPTGTQYF
V gene: TRBV7-8; J gene: TRBJ1-4; D gene: -; clone size: -; CDR3 length: 17; CDR3 DNA: TGTGCCAGCAGCGCCTCAAGGGACTTCGCGGCTAATGAAAAACTGTTTTTT; CDR3 protein: CASSASRDFAANEKLFF
V gene: TRBV9; J gene: TRBJ2-3; D gene: TRBD2; clone size: -; CDR3 length: 19; CDR3 DNA: TGTGCCAGCAGCGTAGACCCCGGGACTAGCGGGGGGACGGCAGATACGCAGTATTTT; CDR3 protein: CASSVDPGTSGGTADTQYF
V gene: TRBV11-2; J gene: TRBJ2-3; D gene: TRBD1; clone size: -; CDR3 length: 15; CDR3 DNA: TGTGCCAGCAGCCGGACAGGGGCTGGGGGAGATACGCAGTATTTT; CDR3 protein: CASSRTGAGGDTQYF
V gene: TRBV5-4; J gene: TRBJ2-5; D gene: -; clone size: -; CDR3 length: 12; CDR3 DNA: TGTGCCAGCAGCTTGGCCCAAGAGACCCAGTACTTC; CDR3 protein: CASSLAQETQYF
V gene: TRBV10-3; J gene: TRBJ1-1; D gene: -; clone size: -; CDR3 length: 13; CDR3 DNA: TGTGCCATCAGTGACACAGCAAACACTGAAGCTTTCTTT; CDR3 protein: CAISDTANTEAFF
V gene: TRBV3-1/TRBV3-2; J gene: TRBJ1-1; D gene: -; clone size: -; CDR3 length: 16; CDR3 DNA: TGTGCCAGCAGCCAAGAGATATGGGGATCCGACACTGAAGCTTTCTTT; CDR3 protein: CASSQEIWGSDTEAFF
V gene: TRBV19; J gene: TRBJ2-3; D gene: -; clone size: -; CDR3 length: 15; CDR3 DNA: TGTGCCAGTAGTTCCTCCAGGGGCATCACAGATACGCAGTATTTT; CDR3 protein: CASSSSRGITDTQYF
V gene: TRBV24-1; J gene: TRBJ1-2; D gene: -; clone size: -; CDR3 length: 12; CDR3 DNA: TGTGCCACCAGTGATTTGTGGGATGGCTACACCTTC; CDR3 protein: CATSDLWDGYTF